This TCR beta chain was obtained from a study of blood T cells in healthy people across ages. Study results and limitations: Percentage of naive T cells showed a strong correlation with TCR beta diversity. TCR beta diversity, measured per million T cells, fell in a roughly linear way with age.

This clonotype was found a few times. Its cognate antigen is unknown. The V end was cut by 1 base, the J end by 7 bases, with 17 bases between. This CDR3 region has 15 residues. CDR1 is LNHNV, CDR2 YYDKDF, per germline (reference sequence). Each sample provided at least 6 micrograms of extracted total RNA. Sample-barcoded 5' priming and a J-beta primer mix drove a second PCR of roughly 7 to 11 cycles. TCRdb called the 5' RACE reads again in MiXCR, with one record for every CDR3 protein. This sample has about 570,000 distinct CDR3 sequences; 25% to 30% occur once, and the top ten carry around a sixth. The TCR was taken from a woman between 65 and 79 years old in good health. The chain couples TRBV15 to TRBJ2-7; D may correspond to TRBD1 or TRBD2 (5 bases each). Source material: blood. CDR3 sequence reads: CATSRGGTRPSEQYF. DNA of the CDR3: TGTGCCACCAGCAGAGGTGGGACCAGACCTTCGGAGCAGTACTTC.